The TCR beta chain under discussion was sequenced for a study of regulatory T cells in long-lasting Graves disease. This clonotype is a singleton in its sample. What it binds is not known. General study findings and limits: The study found lower TCR diversity in persistent Graves' patients than in newly diagnosed ones.

Time point specified: persistent/refractory GD, antithyroid drugs over 5 years with positive TRAb. Generation of the TCR library employed RNA extracted from PBMCs. Through Arm-PCR of CDR3 regions and iRepertoire HTBI primers, TCR beta libraries were built. TCRdb ran MiXCR on the multiplex PCR reads and lists one entry per CDR3 protein. The table includes a few hundred thousand distinct CDR3 sequences, around a quarter detected once. Trimming removed 3 bases at V and 5 bases at J, with 10 bases between. The CDR3 covers 14 residues. The germline V gene encodes CDR1 LNHDA and CDR2 SQIVND (reference sequence).

Specimen: peripheral blood mononuclear cells (PBMCs), collected when the disease was refractory, from a patient treated with antithyroid drugs. The V gene is TRBV19, the J gene TRBJ1-4, with no clear D. The sequence derives from a female donor with Graves disease. The CDR3 reads CASSIGVANEKLFF. As DNA, the CDR3 is TGTGCCAGTAGTATTGGGGTCGCAAATGAAAAACTGTTTTTT.